Listed below are T cell receptor beta chains from one sample, sequenced in a study of shared clonotypes between healthy human individuals. Profiled with immunoSEQ multiplex PCR; TCRdb holds only in-frame clones, not every one. This table has 2 million to 3 million clones, 80% to 95% appearing once. Sequencing used naive CD4+ T cells from PBMCs. These receptor sequences come from a man aged 18-30 years in good health. Some clones in this sample may be carry-over from other donors' samples. The CDR3 runs from the conserved cysteine through the conserved F or W. Each record gives: J gene, D gene, V gene, clone size, CDR3 DNA, CDR3 protein. A D gene is named only where the DNA matches it firmly. The size of a clone is reported for some rows only, either as once, few or many, or as a class for expanded clones.

J: TRBJ2-1; D: .; V: TRBV5-6; size: .; DNA: TGTGCCAGCAGCCCGGGGGGGACAGGGATCAATGAGCAGTTCTTC; CDR3: CASSPGGTGINEQFF
J: TRBJ2-7; D: TRBD2; V: TRBV9; size: .; DNA: TGTGCCAGCACTAGCGGACAATCCTCCGAGCAGTACTTC; CDR3: CASTSGQSSEQYF
J: TRBJ2-5; D: TRBD2; V: TRBV7-8; size: .; DNA: TGTGCCAGCAGCCGCCCAACCGGGACTAGAAGTGGAGAGACCCAGTACTTC; CDR3: CASSRPTGTRSGETQYF
J: TRBJ1-5; D: .; V: TRBV7-2; size: once; DNA: TGTGCCAGCAGCTTAGGGTGGGGAAATCAGCCCCAGCATTTT; CDR3: CASSLGWGNQPQHF
J: TRBJ2-7; D: .; V: TRBV5-1; size: .; DNA: TGCGCCAGCAGCTTGGAACTGGTCAGGGGACACGAGCAGTACTTC; CDR3: CASSLELVRGHEQYF
J: TRBJ1-2; D: .; V: TRBV10-3; size: once; DNA: TGTGCCATCAGCAAGACAGTCTCTAACTATGGCTACACCTTC; CDR3: CAISKTVSNYGYTF
J: TRBJ1-5; D: TRBD1; V: TRBV5-6; size: .; DNA: TGTGCCAGCAGCTTGGGGACAGGGCGGAGCAATCAGCCCCAGCATTTT; CDR3: CASSLGTGRSNQPQHF
J: TRBJ1-2; D: .; V: TRBV30; size: .; DNA: TGTGCCTGGATTCCCGACAGCTATGGCTACACCTTC; CDR3: CAWIPDSYGYTF
J: TRBJ2-5; D: TRBD1; V: TRBV5-1; size: .; DNA: TGCGCCAGCAGCTATGGACAGGATCAAGAGACCCAGTACTTC; CDR3: CASSYGQDQETQYF
J: TRBJ2-7; D: TRBD1; V: TRBV10-3; size: .; DNA: TGTGCCATCAGTGAGACAGGGGGTGAGCAGTACTTC; CDR3: CAISETGGEQYF
J: TRBJ2-3; D: TRBD2; V: TRBV5-1; size: once; DNA: TGCGCCAGCAGCCGGGACTACACAGATACGCAGTATTTT; CDR3: CASSRDYTDTQYF
J: TRBJ1-2; D: .; V: TRBV27; size: once; DNA: TGTGCCAGCAGTTACAGGTCTAACTATGGCTACACCTTC; CDR3: CASSYRSNYGYTF
J: TRBJ2-5; D: .; V: TRBV25-1; size: .; DNA: TGTGCCAGCACAGTACCGGGACGAGAGACCCAGTACTTC; CDR3: CASTVPGRETQYF
J: TRBJ2-2; D: .; V: TRBV27; size: .; DNA: TGTGCCAGCAGCCCGATAGTATTAACCGCGAACACCGGGGAGCTGTTTTTT; CDR3: CASSPIVLTANTGELFF
J: TRBJ1-2; D: .; V: TRBV6-5; size: .; DNA: TGTGCCAGCAGTTACGGGCAGGGATCCTATGGCTACACCTTC; CDR3: CASSYGQGSYGYTF
J: TRBJ2-2; D: .; V: TRBV11-2; size: .; DNA: TGTGCCAGCACCAACACCGGGGAGCTGTTTTTT; CDR3: CASTNTGELFF
J: TRBJ1-5; D: TRBD1; V: TRBV28; size: .; DNA: TGTGCCAGCAGTTTGGGAGGGACAGGGGATCAGCCCCAGCATTTT; CDR3: CASSLGGTGDQPQHF